Included here is one T cell receptor (beta chain) sequence, with context. The specificity of this receptor is unknown. No base quality information exists; no much larger clone differs at one position. The time point label, read with the paper, signifies: baseline, week 1 (first vaccination visit). The treatment or condition label for this specimen denotes: pre-vaccination baseline after standard-of-care therapy. All donors had newly diagnosed IDH1-mutant astrocytomas of WHO grade 3 or 4 that showed loss of nuclear ATRX. The samples were drawn from NOA16, a multicentre, single-arm, open-label phase I trial in Germany that tested a mutant IDH1 peptide vaccine in humans for the first time. For immunogenicity testing, the blood drawn at visit V03 was used as the baseline sample. Genomic DNA for TCRB sequencing was extracted from EDTA blood using the DNeasy Blood and Tissue Kit. The CDR3 holds 17 amino acids from the cysteine to the phenylalanine. The read is trimmed to its CDR3 DNA, 51 bases read in frame from base 1. CDR1 and CDR2 are drawn from the germline V gene: SGHTA, FQGNSA. The junction carries 14 bases between V and J, which are trimmed by 2 bases and 0 bases respectively.

Library prep was done by the immunoSEQ multiplex PCR assay. Rearranged TCR beta chain sequences were amplified with the hsTCRB Kit following the manufacturer's protocol. An Illumina MiSeq was used to sequence the TCRB libraries. Per the source publication's procedure: The kit vendor's proprietary platform handled demultiplexing, trimming and gene mapping. TCRdb obtained this table from immuneACCESS and retained in-frame rearrangements with V and J assigned. These tables miss some clones; where compared with another copy, unresolved V genes account for less than half of the shortfall, and the remainder is unexplained. The DNA gave D and trimming, while V, J and clone size come from that table. Counted in this sample were 50,000 to 65,000 clones; roughly 80% of them appeared once. Approximately 2% of the sample is taken by the ten largest. The data derive from a study of a mutant IDH1 vaccine in newly diagnosed glioma (dated by TCRdb to 2020 to 2022). The study in broad terms: Of the 32 patients who were treated, around 62% were male and around 40% were female, and the mean age was around 41 years. For exploratory analyses, fewer than 30 treated patients had longitudinal TCRB deep sequencing done wherever samples were available. Peripheral blood samples were drawn at six visits, namely V03 (baseline), V05, V07, V10, V12 and V13. Prior to enrollment, patients had been given standard therapy consisting of radiotherapy alone, temozolomide alone, or radiochemotherapy with temozolomide, with the combination given to most patients. Summary of the overall study and its limitations: Across multiple MHC alleles, vaccine-induced immune responses were seen in more than 80% of patients. According to the authors, sample limitations meant that analyses of patient blood samples could not be reproduced. Availability determined which PBMC samples were chosen for TCRB deep sequencing. Pseudoprogression seemed to be unrelated to changes in the top peripheral T cell clonotypes found by TCRB sequencing.

The sequence was obtained from a woman aged 40 to 55 with glioma. The material sequenced was PBMCs, taken from a glioma patient treated with radiotherapy, temozolomide or both. This chain joins TRBV7-2 to TRBJ1-3, with TRBD1 as a weak D call on 6 bases. CDR3 reads: CASSLLSTGSSGNTIYF. The nucleotide sequence reads TGTGCCAGCAGCTTACTCTCGACAGGCTCCTCTGGAAACACCATATATTTT.